Listed here are 32 T cell receptor beta chains from one sample, sequenced in a study of T cell changes during pregnancy in multiple sclerosis. The data were produced by immunoSEQ multiplex PCR, yet TCRdb's version contains in-frame clones alone and is incomplete. The sample records tens of thousands of clones, more than 85% being singletons. This specimen consisted of peripheral blood, obtained after pregnancy. The receptors derive from a female donor with multiple sclerosis, enrolled in a pregnancy study.

The chain combines TRBV2 with TRBJ1-2; 8 nucleotides agree with TRBD1. V dropped 6 bases and J dropped 4; count of bases not matched to a gene: 10. In germline, CDR1 is SNHLY, CDR2 FYNNEI. This CDR3 comprises 15 residues. The CDR3 is CASRKGTGGGYGYTF. CDR3 bases: TGTGCCAGCAGAAAGGGTACAGGGGGAGGCTATGGCTACACCTTC.

J is TRBJ1-2 and V is TRBV30; TRBD1 agrees at 9 bases. Trimming cost V 1 base and J 5 bases; bases outside gene matches: 5. Germline-derived CDR1 and CDR2 are GTSNPN and SVGIG (reference sequence). The CDR3 covers 14 residues. The CDR3: CAWSGSGTGYGYTF. CDR3 bases: TGTGCCTGGAGTGGGTCCGGGACAGGGTATGGCTACACCTTC. The full variable domain, its missing parts supplied by reference TRBV30 and TRBJ1-2, is SQTIHQWPATLVQPVGSPLSLECTVEGTSNPNLYWYRQAAGRGLQLLFYSVGIGQISSEVPQNLSASRPQDRQFILSSKKLLLSDSGFYLCAWSGSGTGYGYTFGSGTRLTVV.

The J gene is TRBJ2-7, the V gene TRBV4-3; 7 nucleotides align to TRBD2. V dropped 4 bases and J dropped 2; count of bases not matched to a gene: 14. Germline values: CDR1 LGHNA, CDR2 YSLEER. The CDR3 loop spans 17 amino acids. CDR3 amino acids: CASSLRAGAGRTYEQYF. CDR3 DNA: TGCGCCAGCAGCCTCCGGGCCGGGGCCGGGAGGACCTACGAGCAGTACTTC.

This CDR3 reads CASSQDRQGADYGYTF. The CDR3 DNA is TGTGCCAGCAGCCAAGACCGACAGGGGGCAGACTATGGCTACACCTTC. The chain recombines TRBV4-2 with TRBJ1-2; 10 bases are shared with TRBD1. Germline assignment: CDR1 LGHNA and CDR2 YNFKEQ. CDR3 length: 16 residues. V was pared by 0 bases and J by 3 bases, with 4 bases of the junction left unmatched.

The V call is TRBV6-5, the J call TRBJ2-5, with TRBD1 identical over 8 bases. The CDR3 sequence is 14 residues long. Germline values: CDR1 MNHEY, CDR2 SVGAGI. The J segment lost 11 bases and the V segment lost 5 bases, leaving 13 bases of the junction unmatched. Written as DNA, the CDR3 is TGTGCCAGCAGTCCGGGACAGGATATTAGGCAGCAGTACTTC. Encoded protein: CASSPGQDIRQQYF.

CDR3 sequence reads: CASTRERGYEQYF. In DNA form, the CDR3 reads TGTGCCAGCACTCGCGAGCGGGGGTACGAGCAGTACTTC. This chain connects TRBV7-6 to TRBJ2-7, with 8 bases fitting TRBD2. The germline V gene encodes CDR1 SGHVS and CDR2 FNYEAQ. V was clipped by 7 bases and J by 4 bases; unmatched bases: 6. CDR3 size: 13 residues.

The CDR3, as DNA: TGTGCCAGCAGCTTCAGAGGGTCTGAAGCTTTCTTT. As protein: CASSFRGSEAFF. The rearrangement links TRBV7-8 to TRBJ1-1, with D hard to call. Between the trimmed V and J ends, which lost 3 bases and 6 bases, there was a span of 8 bases. Germline lookup yields CDR1 SGHVS and CDR2 FQNEAQ. The CDR3 is 12 amino acids.

The J gene is TRBJ2-7, the V gene TRBV5-5; 7 nucleotides align to TRBD2. V lost 0 bases to trimming and J lost 2 bases; unmatched junction nucleotides: 5. Germline V CDR1 and CDR2: SGHKS, YYEKEE (reference sequence). The CDR3 consists of 15 residues. The CDR3 reads CASSLAPSGTYEQYF. CDR3 nucleotides: TGTGCCAGCAGCTTGGCTCCTAGCGGCACCTACGAGCAGTACTTC.

V is TRBV19 and J is TRBJ2-5; TRBD2 matches at 14 bases. Per germline, CDR1 LNHDA and CDR2 SQIVND (reference sequence). The CDR3 loop spans 16 amino acids. V lost 4 bases, J lost 5 bases, and 6 bases stayed unmatched. The CDR3, as DNA: TGTGCCAGTAGTAGAGCGGGACTAGCGGGGGCTGAGACCCAGTACTTC. Its protein product is CASSRAGLAGAETQYF.

The genes are TRBV9 and TRBJ1-3; a weak D match, TRBD1 (6 bases). V was shortened by 4 bases and J by 0 bases, with 14 bases between the two germline ends. Germline V lookup: CDR1 SGDLS, CDR2 YYNGEE. The CDR3 runs 16 residues. The chain's CDR3 is CASSLRQDRSGNTIYF. The CDR3 DNA is TGTGCCAGCAGCTTGCGACAGGATCGCTCTGGAAACACCATATATTTT.

This chain links TRBV21-1 with TRBJ1-5; the DNA was not compared with TRBD1, the D call given in the table. TRBV21-1 is a pseudogene segment. The length of the CDR3 is 14 residues. This chain's CDR3 is CASSHRDREEAEHF. The CDR3 bases are TGTGCCAGCAGCCACCGGGACAGGGAGGAAGCCGAGCATTTT.

The chain joins TRBV4-1 to TRBJ1-4; 10 nucleotides match TRBD1. The CDR3 runs 19 residues. The trim removed 0 bases at V and 7 bases at J, leaving 14 bases unmatched. CDR1 and CDR2 from the germline V gene are MGHRA and YSYEKL. CDR3 sequence reads: CASSQDPPTGGPRSEKLFF. The CDR3 DNA reads as TGCGCCAGCAGCCAAGATCCACCGACAGGGGGCCCCCGGAGTGAAAAACTGTTTTTT.

The chain recombines TRBV5-1 with TRBJ2-7; the match to TRBD1 covers 9 bases. CDR3 length: 15 residues. Germline loops: CDR1 SGHRS, CDR2 YFSETQ. V shed 3 bases and J 4 bases; nucleotides not matched to a gene: 8. The CDR3 coding sequence is TGCGCCAGCAGCTCGACCGGGACAGGGATTTACGAGCAGTACTTC. It is translated as CASSSTGTGIYEQYF.

This rearrangement joins TRBV25-1 to TRBJ2-3; 9 bases agree with TRBD2. The CDR3 consists of 15 residues. J was trimmed by 2 bases and V by 5 bases; bases with no gene match: 5. The germline gives CDR1 MGHDK, CDR2 SYGVNS. The CDR3 nucleotides read TGTGCCAGCAGTCCGAGCGGGGGGTTCACAGATACGCAGTATTTT. This encodes CASSPSGGFTDTQYF.

The chain links TRBV6-5 to TRBJ1-2; tentatively, D is TRBD1 (6 bases). The V gene lost 5 bases and the J gene lost 4 bases, with 11 bases spanning the gap. Looked up from germline, CDR1 is MNHEY and CDR2 is SVGAGI. The CDR3 contains 13 residues. As DNA, the CDR3 is TGTGCCAGCAGTAACGGGGGGCTCTATGGCTACACCTTC. Translated, it gives CASSNGGLYGYTF.

The chain couples TRBV25-1 to TRBJ1-2, with TRBD1 matching over 7 bases. The CDR3 covers 16 residues. Germline lookup yields CDR1 MGHDK and CDR2 SYGVNS. J was trimmed by 3 bases and V by 1 base; bases with no gene match: 8. In DNA, the CDR3 is TGTGCCAGCAGTGAATCTGACAGGGTACACTACTATGGCTACACCTTC. Encoded protein: CASSESDRVHYYGYTF.

V usage is TRBV7-9 and J usage is TRBJ1-3, with D perhaps matching TRBD1 (6 bases). V was pared by 0 bases and J by 3 bases, with 12 bases between. This CDR3 spans 16 amino acids. Germline CDR1 and CDR2: SEHNR and FQNEAQ (reference sequence). CDR3 in amino acids: CASSLASGRGGNTIYF. DNA of the CDR3: TGTGCCAGCAGCTTAGCGTCTGGCAGGGGTGGAAACACCATATATTTT. Complete variable domain (other parts from reference TRBV7-9 and TRBJ1-3): DTGVSQNPRHKITKRGQNVTFRCDPISEHNRLYWYRQTLGQGPEFLTYFQNEAQLEKSRLLSDRFSAERPKGSFSTLEIQRTEQGDSAMYLCASSLASGRGGNTIYFGEGSWLTVV.

The gene calls are TRBV7-6 and TRBJ1-2; 11 bases are shared with TRBD1. V gave up 5 bases and J gave up 1 base; unmatched junction bases: 12. Per germline, CDR1 SGHVS and CDR2 FNYEAQ. CDR3 size: 18 residues. CDR3 amino acids: CASSLLRTGGLLNYGYTF. In DNA form, the CDR3 reads TGTGCCAGCAGCCTACTCAGGACAGGGGGCCTTCTTAACTATGGCTACACCTTC.

The chain uses TRBV7-2 and TRBJ1-2; 7 bases are a match to TRBD1. After removal of 1 base from V and 1 base from J, the junction contained 0 bases not matched to a gene. Germline assignment: CDR1 SGHTA and CDR2 FQGNSA. This CDR3 has 14 amino acids. CDR3 sequence reads: CASSLGDSNYGYTF. DNA of the CDR3: TGTGCCAGCAGCTTAGGGGACAGTAACTATGGCTACACCTTC.

This chain joins TRBV18 and TRBJ1-1; D may be TRBD1 (5 bases). V was shortened by 0 bases and J by 0 bases, with 14 bases between the two germline ends. CDR1 and CDR2 from the germline V gene are KGHSH and LQKENI. The CDR3 consists of 17 residues. CDR3 amino acids: CASSPPRVGAMNTEAFF. The CDR3 nucleotides read TGTGCCAGCTCACCACCCAGGGTAGGGGCTATGAACACTGAAGCTTTCTTT.

V usage is TRBV11-2 and J usage is TRBJ2-7, with 9 positions matching TRBD1. J gave up 4 bases and V 6 bases, and 7 bases lay outside the gene matches. Per germline, CDR1 SGHAT and CDR2 FQNNGV. The CDR3 length is 14 residues. The DNA of the CDR3 is TGTGCCAGCAGTTTGACAGGGGGTGGGTACGAGCAGTACTTC. Its translation: CASSLTGGGYEQYF. Looking up the rest from reference TRBV11-2 and TRBJ2-7 gives the full variable domain: EAGVAQSPRYKIIEKRQSVAFWCNPISGHATLYWYQQILGQGPKLLIQFQNNGVVDDSQLPKDRFSAERLKGVDSTLKIQPAKLEDSAVYLCASSLTGGGYEQYFGPGTRLTVT.

The chain has TRBV2 and TRBJ1-1; a weak D match, TRBD1 (6 bases). CDR3 length: 14 residues. The ends were cut back, 2 bases at V and 2 bases at J, with 9 bases in the middle. The germline V gene has CDR1 SNHLY and CDR2 FYNNEI. The CDR3 region is CASSERTENTEAFF. DNA for the CDR3: TGTGCCAGCAGTGAAAGGACAGAAAACACTGAAGCTTTCTTT.

In its sample, this clone was seen a few times. The chain joins TRBV5-6 to TRBJ1-2; 7 bases line up with TRBD1. The germline V gene has CDR1 SGHDT and CDR2 YYEEEE. The ends lost 0 bases at V and 1 base at J; junction bases unmatched: 3. This CDR3 has 15 amino acids. CDR3 residues: CASSLDRGVNYGYTF. Here the CDR3 DNA reads TGTGCCAGCAGCTTGGACAGGGGTGTTAACTATGGCTACACCTTC.

This rearrangement joins TRBV27 to TRBJ2-3; 11 bases are a match to TRBD2. Germline V CDR1 and CDR2: MNHEY, SMNVEV (reference sequence). The V and J ends lost 4 bases and 6 bases, in that order; junction bases with no gene match: 24. This CDR3 comprises 21 residues. CDR3 sequence: CASSSLLGLAGGGGSRDTQYF. Written as DNA, the CDR3 is TGTGCCAGCAGTTCTCTTCTGGGGCTAGCGGGGGGAGGAGGGTCACGGGATACGCAGTATTTT.

In its sample, this clone was seen a few times. V and J are TRBV5-4 and TRBJ1-1; D unresolved. The CDR3 is 15 residues long. Germline CDR1 SGHNT, CDR2 YYREEE (reference sequence). The V gene lost 4 bases and the J gene lost 3 bases, with 16 bases spanning the gap. The CDR3 coding sequence is TGTGCCAGCAGCGCACCTCAGGTTTTGGACACTGAAGCTTTCTTT. This translates into CASSAPQVLDTEAFF.

The CDR3 loop reads CASSPDWYQETQYF. DNA for the CDR3: TGTGCCAGCAGCCCGGACTGGTACCAAGAGACCCAGTACTTC. V gene TRBV7-2 combines with J gene TRBJ2-5, with TRBD2 as a possible D gene (5 bases). CDR3 length: 14 amino acids. CDR1 is SGHTA, CDR2 FQGNSA, per germline. The V end lost 5 bases, the J end lost 0 bases, and 10 bases lay between the germline ends.

The chain couples TRBV27 to TRBJ2-1; no clear D. The germline gives CDR1 MNHEY, CDR2 SMNVEV (reference sequence). V was trimmed by 5 bases and J by 2 bases, leaving 7 bases between them. The CDR3 has 13 residues. Written as DNA, the CDR3 is TGTGCCAGCAGTCATAAGCCCTACAATGAGCAGTTCTTC. Translated, it gives CASSHKPYNEQFF.

V usage is TRBV10-3 and J usage is TRBJ2-1; D unresolved. V was clipped by 1 base and J by 10 bases, with 5 bases between them. CDR3 length equals 11 residues. Germline V gene sequence: CDR1 ENHRY, CDR2 SYGVKD. The CDR3 region is CAISELSEQFF. The CDR3 bases are TGTGCCATCAGTGAGTTGAGCGAGCAGTTCTTC.

This clone came up once. The chain is built from TRBV7-2 and TRBJ2-3; the D gene is possibly TRBD2 (5 bases). The ends were cut back, 0 bases at V and 0 bases at J, with 10 bases in the middle. CDR3 length: 16 amino acids. The germline V gene encodes CDR1 SGHTA and CDR2 FQGNSA. CDR3 in amino acids: CASSLAGGRSTDTQYF. The CDR3 region has the DNA TGTGCCAGCAGCTTAGCAGGAGGAAGGAGCACAGATACGCAGTATTTT.

This clone showed up just once. The chain uses TRBV4-2 and TRBJ1-6; 8 bases map to TRBD1. CDR3 size: 15 residues. Germline lookup yields CDR1 LGHNA and CDR2 YNFKEQ. J lost 6 bases, V lost 5 bases, and 6 bases had no gene match. CDR3 amino acids: CASSSGQGGNSPLHF. CDR3 sequence (DNA): TGTGCCAGCAGCTCAGGACAGGGTGGTAATTCACCCCTCCACTTT.

This sequence joins TRBV11-2 and TRBJ2-5; D perhaps matches TRBD1 (7 bases). The ends were cut back, 5 bases at V and 9 bases at J, with 19 bases in the middle. This CDR3 has 14 residues. The germline CDR1 and CDR2 sequences are SGHAT and FQNNGV. The DNA for the CDR3 is TGTGCCAGCAGCATAGGGGGCGGGGTTGATGCCCAGTACTTC. Residues: CASSIGGGVDAQYF.

The count of this clone is one. The rearrangement uses TRBV7-8 and TRBJ1-2; tentative D call: TRBD1 (5 bases). The CDR3 loop spans 15 amino acids. Trimming took off 1 base at V and 0 bases at J, with 9 bases between the two ends. In germline, CDR1 is SGHVS, CDR2 FQNEAQ. CDR3 in DNA: TGTGCCAGCAGCTTAGACGGGGGTGCTAACTATGGCTACACCTTC. Translated: CASSLDGGANYGYTF.